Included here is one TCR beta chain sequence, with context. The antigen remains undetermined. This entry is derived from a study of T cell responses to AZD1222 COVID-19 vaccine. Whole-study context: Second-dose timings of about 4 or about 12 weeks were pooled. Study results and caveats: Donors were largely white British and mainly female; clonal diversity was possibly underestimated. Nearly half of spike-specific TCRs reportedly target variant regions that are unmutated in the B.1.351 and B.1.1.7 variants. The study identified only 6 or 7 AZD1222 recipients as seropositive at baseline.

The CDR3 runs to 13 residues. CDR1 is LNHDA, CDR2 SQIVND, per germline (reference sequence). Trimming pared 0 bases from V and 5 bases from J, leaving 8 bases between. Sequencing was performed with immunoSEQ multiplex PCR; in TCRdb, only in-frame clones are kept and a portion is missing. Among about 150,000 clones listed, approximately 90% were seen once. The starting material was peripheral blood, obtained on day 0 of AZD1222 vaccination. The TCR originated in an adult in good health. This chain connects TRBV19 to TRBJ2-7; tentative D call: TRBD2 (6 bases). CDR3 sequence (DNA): TGTGCCAGTAGTATAGATTGGGGGGACGAGCAGTACTTC. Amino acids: CASSIDWGDEQYF.